These 28 T cell receptor beta chains originate from one sample sequenced in a study of blood T cell repertoires in COVID-19. Assay used: immunoSEQ multiplex PCR; TCRdb lists only in-frame clones, some missing. The sample has hundreds of thousands of clones; approximately 91% are singletons. Sequences were obtained from PBMCs or T cells enriched from blood (not recorded which). These receptors originate from a man in his 60s who had recovered from COVID-19.

This clone was counted once. The V call is TRBV6-2 or TRBV6-3, the J call TRBJ2-1; D perhaps matches TRBD2 (5 bases). The CDR3 has 16 amino acids. The ends were cut back, 2 bases at V and 0 bases at J, with 11 bases in the middle. Germline CDR1 is MNHEY and CDR2 is SVGEGT. The CDR3: CASSYIRGNSYNEQFF. The CDR3 bases are TGTGCCAGCAGTTACATTCGGGGTAACTCCTACAATGAGCAGTTCTTC.

The chain carries TRBV27 and TRBJ1-2; 8 bases align to TRBD1. The V gene's germline CDR1 is MNHEY and CDR2 SMNVEV (reference sequence). The CDR3 is made up of 13 amino acids. V dropped 3 bases and J dropped 7; count of bases not matched to a gene: 4. The CDR3 reads CASSLFQGAGYTF. In DNA, the CDR3 is TGTGCCAGCAGTTTGTTCCAGGGGGCTGGCTACACCTTC.

The rearrangement uses TRBV28 and TRBJ2-1, with D unclear. Trimming left V 7 bases short and J 5 bases short, with 12 bases between. Per germline, CDR1 MDHEN and CDR2 SYDVKM. The length of the CDR3 is 13 residues. The CDR3 is CASNRTPHNEQFF. For the CDR3, the DNA is TGTGCCAGCAATCGCACACCGCACAATGAGCAGTTCTTC.

The CDR3 spells CASSLRGTNEKLFF. Written as DNA, the CDR3 is TGCGCCAGCAGCTTAAGGGGAACTAATGAAAAACTGTTTTTT. The chain carries TRBV5-1 and TRBJ1-4; a weak D match, TRBD1 (5 bases). The CDR3 spans 14 residues. Trimming shortened V by 2 bases and J by 1 base, and 6 bases separated the two germline ends. Looked up from germline, CDR1 is SGHRS and CDR2 is YFSETQ.

The V and J genes are TRBV27 and TRBJ1-2, with D perhaps TRBD1 (5 bases). CDR1 and CDR2 (germline): MNHEY, SMNVEV (reference sequence). The CDR3 contains 14 residues. V was shortened by 5 bases and J by 5 bases, with 15 bases between the two germline ends. The CDR3 bases are TGTGCCAGCAGTCTACGCCCCCAGGGATATGGCTACACCTTC. This sequence encodes CASSLRPQGYGYTF.

To note about this clone: The same CDR3 also results from other DNA sequences found in this sample. The rearrangement uses TRBV18 and TRBJ2-3; D unresolved. CDR3 size: 13 residues. The V gene's germline CDR1 is KGHSH and CDR2 LQKENI. V was trimmed by 6 bases and J by 0 bases, leaving 7 bases between them. As DNA, the CDR3 is TGTGCCAGCTCCCCCCCTAGCACAGATACGCAGTATTTT. This gives the protein CASSPPSTDTQYF.

The chain uses TRBV14 and TRBJ1-5; D possibly corresponds to TRBD1 (6 bases). Germline CDR1 and CDR2: SGHDN and FVKESK. The V end was cut by 0 bases, the J end by 2 bases, with 17 bases between. CDR3 size: 18 residues. CDR3 region: CASSQDTGRAGRNQPQHF. The CDR3 region has the DNA TGTGCCAGCAGCCAAGATACAGGGAGGGCGGGTCGCAATCAGCCCCAGCATTTT.

This chain joins TRBV3-1 (or the pseudogene TRBV3-2) and TRBJ2-1; D is uncertain. The CDR3 consists of 18 residues. Germline values: CDR1 LGHDT, CDR2 YNNKEL (reference sequence). V was clipped by 0 bases and J by 2 bases, with 17 bases between them. CDR3 coding DNA: TGTGCCAGCAGCCAAGATGGTTCCCTTGCCTCTACCTACAATGAGCAGTTCTTC. It encodes CASSQDGSLASTYNEQFF.

V usage is TRBV4-2 and J usage is TRBJ2-7; 10 nucleotides line up with TRBD2. CDR3 length: 15 amino acids. The ends lost 4 bases at V and 6 bases at J; junction bases unmatched: 9. Germline V gene lookup returns CDR1 LGHNA and CDR2 YNFKEQ. The chain's CDR3 is CASSLGLADSREQYF. In DNA, the CDR3 is TGTGCCAGCAGCCTCGGACTAGCGGACTCTCGCGAGCAGTACTTC.

With regard to this clone: This sample also contains other DNA sequences that code for the same CDR3. The chain links TRBV28 to TRBJ1-1; D ambiguous. With 3 bases removed from V and 1 base from J, the gap between germline ends came to 6 bases. Germline V CDR1 and CDR2: MDHEN, SYDVKM. The CDR3 is made up of 13 amino acids. The CDR3 coding sequence is TGTGCCAGCAGTTTGGGAGGGAACACTGAAGCTTTCTTT. This encodes CASSLGGNTEAFF.

The chain is built from TRBV18 and TRBJ2-1, with D uncertain. Germline V gene data show CDR1 as KGHSH and CDR2 as LQKENI. V was cut by 11 bases and J by 2 bases, with 16 bases left in between. The CDR3 has 14 amino acids. CDR3 loop: CASAIAPPYNEQFF. The CDR3 DNA reads TGTGCCTCCGCTATAGCACCTCCCTACAATGAGCAGTTCTTC.

This clone has a handful of counts. The chain combines TRBV4-2 with TRBJ2-7; TRBD1 aligns across 8 bases. Germline V CDR1 and CDR2: LGHNA, YNFKEQ. This CDR3 comprises 16 residues. With 3 bases clipped from V and 0 bases from J, the junction kept 7 bases outside the gene matches. The CDR3 sequence is CASSHLGQGSSYEQYF. The CDR3 coding sequence is TGTGCCAGCAGCCACCTCGGACAGGGCAGCTCCTACGAGCAGTACTTC.

This clone was found a few times. The CDR3 DNA reads TGTGCCAGCAGTTCGGGACAGGGGGTAGACACTGAAGCTTTCTTT. Protein sequence: CASSSGQGVDTEAFF. This rearrangement joins TRBV28 to TRBJ1-1; 11 nucleotides match TRBD1. Trimming at V came to 4 bases and at J to 3 bases, leaving 4 bases not matched to a gene. This CDR3 spans 15 amino acids. Germline V CDR1 and CDR2: MDHEN, SYDVKM.

The rearrangement joins TRBV19 to TRBJ1-5; possible D gene TRBD1, 5 bases. Trimming pared 3 bases from V and 1 base from J, leaving 10 bases between. CDR1 and CDR2 (germline): LNHDA, SQIVND (reference sequence). This CDR3 has 15 amino acids. The CDR3 protein is CASSMWEGSNQPQHF. The DNA for the CDR3 is TGTGCCAGTAGTATGTGGGAGGGGAGCAATCAGCCCCAGCATTTT.

The chain joins TRBV27 to TRBJ2-5; D is ambiguous. Trimming pared 8 bases from V and 1 base from J, leaving 8 bases between. CDR1 is MNHEY, CDR2 SMNVEV, per germline (reference sequence). CDR3 length: 12 residues. CDR3 coding DNA: TGTGCCAGCCTCCTTAGCCAAGAGACCCAGTACTTC. It is translated as CASLLSQETQYF.

The chain employs TRBV5-5 and TRBJ2-7; 10 nucleotides match TRBD1. CDR3 length: 16 residues. Germline loops: CDR1 SGHKS, CDR2 YYEKEE (reference sequence). J lost 5 bases, V lost 4 bases, and 12 bases had no gene match. This chain's CDR3 is CASSQETGGISDEQYF. The CDR3 DNA sequence: TGTGCCAGCAGCCAAGAGACAGGGGGCATTTCTGACGAGCAGTACTTC.

This clone was seen only once. The gene calls are TRBV2 and TRBJ1-5; TRBD1 aligns across 8 bases. Germline CDR1 reads SNHLY; CDR2 reads FYNNEI. The CDR3 is 14 amino acids. J was trimmed by 3 bases and V by 7 bases; bases with no gene match: 5. CDR3 protein: CASTLDRDNQPQHF. The CDR3 nucleotides are TGTGCCAGCACCTTGGACAGGGACAATCAGCCCCAGCATTTT.

The chain combines TRBV15 with TRBJ2-3; 12 bases are a match to TRBD2. The V gene's germline CDR1 is LNHNV and CDR2 YYDKDF (reference sequence). The CDR3 is 16 amino acids. The J segment lost 5 bases and the V segment lost 3 bases, leaving 6 bases of the junction unmatched. The CDR3 nucleotides read TGTGCCACCAGCAGCAGACTAGCGGGAGATCTAGATACGCAGTATTTT. The encoded protein is CATSSRLAGDLDTQYF.

This chain links TRBV2 with TRBJ2-7; weak D call: TRBD1 (6 bases). Germline V gives CDR1 SNHLY, CDR2 FYNNEI. CDR3 size: 13 residues. V gave up 8 bases and J gave up 1 base, with 12 bases separating them. In DNA form, the CDR3 reads TGTGCCAGCCAAGACAGGAATTCCTACGAGCAGTACTTC. It is translated as CASQDRNSYEQYF.

The chain employs TRBV28 and TRBJ2-2, with D possibly TRBD1 on 6 matching bases. Germline loops: CDR1 MDHEN, CDR2 SYDVKM. Between the trimmed V and J ends, which lost 6 bases and 3 bases, there was a span of 11 bases. This CDR3 has 14 residues. The CDR3 DNA follows: TGTGCCAGCAGAGGACAGTGGGACACCGGGGAGCTGTTTTTT. It translates to CASRGQWDTGELFF.

The genes are TRBV4-1 and TRBJ1-5; D not resolved. Germline V gene lookup returns CDR1 MGHRA and CDR2 YSYEKL. V shed 4 bases and J shed 6 bases, with 7 bases lying between them. The CDR3 consists of 12 residues. The CDR3 coding sequence is TGCGCCAGCAGCCTCCCCGGTCAGCCCCAGCATTTT. Residues: CASSLPGQPQHF.

The chain links TRBV5-4 to TRBJ2-2; 10 positions agree with TRBD1. The CDR3 runs 16 residues. J lost 6 bases, V lost 3 bases, and 8 bases had no gene match. CDR1 is SGHNT, CDR2 YYREEE, per germline (reference sequence). DNA of the CDR3: TGTGCCAGCAGCTCCCGACAGGGGGCGGTGTCCGGGGAGCTGTTTTTT. It translates to CASSSRQGAVSGELFF.

The CDR3 nucleotides are TGTGCCAGCTCGAGTCGCACAGATACGCAGTATTTT. Its protein product is CASSSRTDTQYF. The gene calls are TRBV2 and TRBJ2-3; the D is unclear. The V gene's germline CDR1 is SNHLY and CDR2 FYNNEI. The CDR3 contains 12 residues. V lost 8 bases, J lost 1 base, and 7 bases lay in between.

V gene TRBV19 combines with J gene TRBJ1-1; D is uncertain. Germline V gene sequence: CDR1 LNHDA, CDR2 SQIVND (reference sequence). V was pared by 3 bases and J by 0 bases, with 14 bases between. The CDR3 loop spans 16 amino acids. The CDR3 protein is CASSIIFEAMNTEAFF. The CDR3 DNA is TGTGCCAGTAGTATCATTTTTGAGGCCATGAACACTGAAGCTTTCTTT. The variable domain in full, with the rest retrieved from reference TRBV19 and TRBJ1-1, is DGGITQSPKYLFRKEGQNVTLSCEQNLNHDAMYWYRQDPGQGLRLIYYSQIVNDFQKGDIAEGYSVSREKKESFPLTVTSAQKNPTAFYLCASSIIFEAMNTEAFFGQGTRLTVV.

This chain connects TRBV7-6 to TRBJ2-7, with a tentative D call TRBD1 (5 bases). V gave up 2 bases and J gave up 1 base, with 12 bases separating them. Germline CDR1 reads SGHVS; CDR2 reads FNYEAQ. The CDR3 loop spans 15 amino acids. The chain's CDR3 is CASSLTQGPSYEQYF. The CDR3 coding sequence is TGTGCCAGCAGCTTAACCCAGGGTCCTTCCTACGAGCAGTACTTC.

The J gene is TRBJ2-5, the V gene TRBV7-3, with a weak D call TRBD2 (6 bases). The CDR3 contains 15 residues. Trimming shortened V by 1 base and J by 2 bases, and 11 bases separated the two germline ends. Germline assignment: CDR1 SGHTA and CDR2 FQGTGA. CDR3 bases: TGTGCCAGCAGCTTAAAGCAGGCGGGGCAAGAGACCCAGTACTTC. This sequence encodes CASSLKQAGQETQYF.

This chain connects TRBV28 to TRBJ1-4; D perhaps matches TRBD1 (5 bases). CDR3 size: 16 residues. Germline V gives CDR1 MDHEN, CDR2 SYDVKM. V lost 6 bases, J lost 0 bases, and 14 bases lay in between. The CDR3 spells CASRTDTSATNEKLFF. Here the CDR3 DNA reads TGTGCCAGCAGGACGGACACCTCTGCAACTAATGAAAAACTGTTTTTT.

The J gene is TRBJ2-7, the V gene TRBV18; 12 nucleotides match TRBD1. The CDR3 consists of 16 residues. Germline assignment: CDR1 KGHSH and CDR2 LQKENI. J lost 4 bases, V lost 5 bases, and 9 bases had no gene match. The CDR3 DNA is TGTGCCAGCTCAACGAGACCGGGACAGGGGGCTTACGAGCAGTACTTC. Its protein is CASSTRPGQGAYEQYF.